The 17 T cell receptor beta chains reported below all come from one sample, sequenced in a study of blood T cells in healthy people across ages. A J-beta primer mix and a sample-barcoded 5' primer were used in a second PCR of about 7 to 12 cycles. TCRdb ran MiXCR on the 5' RACE reads and lists one entry per CDR3 protein. Among about 940,000 distinct CDR3 sequences, about 48% were seen once, and the ten largest hold over 10%. The sequencing sample was made of blood. The source is a man in his thirties or forties in good health.

The chain joins TRBV11-2 to TRBJ2-3, with 14 bases identical to TRBD2. This CDR3 has 21 amino acids. V lost 1 base to trimming and J lost 1 base; unmatched junction nucleotides: 13. Per germline, CDR1 SGHAT and CDR2 FQNNGV. This CDR3 is CASSLVSGTSGGRARTDTQYF. CDR3 coding DNA: TGTGCCAGCAGCTTAGTCTCCGGGACTAGCGGGGGACGCGCCCGCACAGATACGCAGTATTTT.

The chain has TRBV28 and TRBJ2-7; D might be TRBD1 (6 bases). Germline V gene sequence: CDR1 MDHEN, CDR2 SYDVKM. Between the trimmed V and J ends, which lost 6 bases and 5 bases, there was a span of 20 bases. This CDR3 is 15 amino acids long. This chain's CDR3 is CASRPTGSTLHEQYF. As DNA, the CDR3 is TGTGCCAGCAGGCCCACAGGGTCGACGCTCCACGAGCAGTACTTC.

This clonotype has only a few counts. The chain is built from TRBV6-6 and TRBJ1-2, with 7 bases fitting TRBD1. This CDR3 has 15 residues. Germline values: CDR1 MNHNY, CDR2 SVGAGI (reference sequence). Trimming took 4 bases from V and 1 from J; bases not matched to a gene: 6. The CDR3, as DNA: TGTGCCAGCAGTTCATCAGGGGGTGATAACTATGGCTACACCTTC. It specifies CASSSSGGDNYGYTF.

In this sample, this clonotype turned up a few times. The gene calls are TRBV7-9 and TRBJ1-1, with D tentatively TRBD1 (6 bases). Trimming pared 1 base from V and 3 bases from J, leaving 15 bases between. Per germline, CDR1 SEHNR and CDR2 FQNEAQ (reference sequence). The CDR3 extends over 16 amino acids. The CDR3 is CASSLVRPGAYTEAFF. The CDR3 coding sequence is TGTGCCAGCAGCTTAGTTAGGCCAGGGGCCTACACTGAAGCTTTCTTT.

This clonotype was counted a few times. The rearrangement links TRBV20-1 to TRBJ1-6; tentative D call: TRBD1 (5 bases). Germline CDR1 and CDR2: DFQATT and SNEGSKA (reference sequence). Between the trimmed V and J ends, which lost 1 base and 9 bases, there was a span of 16 bases. The CDR3 extends over 15 amino acids. The CDR3 DNA reads as TGCAGTGCTAGAGTCCGGGACGTGATGGGTTCACCCCTCCACTTT. Translation gives CSARVRDVMGSPLHF.

Written as DNA, the CDR3 is TGCAGCGTTGACGGGGGACAGTCAACTAATGAAAAACTGTTTTTT. It is translated as CSVDGGQSTNEKLFF. The V gene is TRBV29-1, the J gene TRBJ1-4; 7 nucleotides match TRBD1. J gave up 0 bases and V 3 bases, and 4 bases lay outside the gene matches. The CDR3 has 15 residues. Germline CDR1 is SQVTM and CDR2 is ANQGSEA.

The V call is TRBV25-1, the J call TRBJ2-4; TRBD2 might be the D (5 bases). Trimming removed 1 base from V and 5 bases from J, with 12 bases in between. Per germline, CDR1 MGHDK and CDR2 SYGVNS. The CDR3 totals 15 residues. In DNA, the CDR3 is TGTGCCAGCAGTGAATGGAAGGGAGATCAAAACATTCAGTACTTC. Amino acid sequence: CASSEWKGDQNIQYF. Full variable domain (missing parts from reference TRBV25-1 and TRBJ2-4): EADIYQTPRYLVIGTGKKITLECSQTMGHDKMYWYQQDPGMELHLIHYSYGVNSTEKGDLSSESTVSRIRTEHFPLTLESARPSHTSQYLCASSEWKGDQNIQYFGAGTRLSVL.

The gene calls are TRBV12-3 or TRBV12-4 and TRBJ2-5; 8 nucleotides agree with TRBD1. TRBJ2-1 explains the end of the DNA better; the J call may be wrong. The CDR3 length is 12 residues. CDR3 in DNA: TGTGCCAGCGCAGGGGGCCAAGAGACCCAGTTCTTC. It codes for CASAGGQETQFF.

J is TRBJ2-4 and V is TRBV7-2; D gene ambiguous. The J call could be wrong; TRBJ2-7 is a better fit for the DNA end. The CDR3 is 11 amino acids. Germline loops: CDR1 SGHTA, CDR2 FQGNSA. CDR3 in amino acids: CASSVLYEQYF. The CDR3 DNA reads as TGTGCCAGCAGCGTTCTCTACGAGCAGTACTTC.

This chain links TRBV14 with TRBJ1-2, with D possibly being TRBD1 (6 bases). The CDR3 loop spans 16 amino acids. CDR1 SGHDN and CDR2 FVKESK come from the germline V gene. Between the trimmed V and J ends, which lost 0 bases and 5 bases, there was a span of 16 bases. The CDR3 protein is CASSQDSGHLMYGYTF. The CDR3 region has the DNA TGTGCCAGCAGCCAAGATTCGGGACATCTGATGTATGGCTACACCTTC.

The chain couples TRBV27 to TRBJ2-3; D call uncertain. V shed 5 bases and J shed 2 bases, with 14 bases lying between them. In germline, CDR1 is MNHEY, CDR2 SMNVEV (reference sequence). The CDR3 is 15 amino acids. CDR3 sequence reads: CASSTLNRLTDTQYF. For the CDR3, the DNA is TGTGCCAGCAGTACGCTAAATAGGCTCACAGATACGCAGTATTTT.

The J gene is TRBJ2-1, the V gene TRBV10-3; D gene uncertain. Germline CDR1 ENHRY, CDR2 SYGVKD. The CDR3 consists of 14 residues. V gave up 3 bases and J gave up 0 bases, with 6 bases separating them. This CDR3 reads CAISDPSSYNEQFF. CDR3 bases: TGTGCCATCAGTGATCCGAGCTCCTACAATGAGCAGTTCTTC.

This chain links TRBV7-2 with TRBJ2-3; the match to TRBD1 covers 7 bases. J lost 5 bases, V lost 3 bases, and 5 bases had no gene match. The CDR3 extends over 14 amino acids. Per germline, CDR1 SGHTA and CDR2 FQGNSA. Here the CDR3 DNA reads TGTGCCAGCAGCTTGGACAGGTCCAAAGATACGCAGTATTTT. Translating it yields CASSLDRSKDTQYF.

This rearrangement joins TRBV27 to TRBJ1-5; possible D gene TRBD1, 6 bases. This CDR3 comprises 14 residues. The germline V and J ends were trimmed by 7 bases and 6 bases, with 16 bases remaining between them. Germline V gene data show CDR1 as MNHEY and CDR2 as SMNVEV (reference sequence). CDR3 region: CASKPQGFGQPQHF. The CDR3 nucleotides are TGTGCCAGCAAACCACAGGGTTTTGGTCAGCCCCAGCATTTT.

The V gene is TRBV4-1, the J gene TRBJ2-7; D is perhaps TRBD1 (7 bases). Germline V CDR1 and CDR2: MGHRA, YSYEKL. This CDR3 spans 17 amino acids. V lost 2 bases and J 0 bases, leaving 17 bases between the germline ends. DNA of the CDR3: TGCGCCAGCAGCCAAAATCCAGGCGGGACAGACTCCTACGAGCAGTACTTC. Encoded protein: CASSQNPGGTDSYEQYF.

This chain joins TRBV20-1 and TRBJ1-4; unclear D gene. Germline CDR1 reads DFQATT; CDR2 reads SNEGSKA (reference sequence). The CDR3 sequence is 13 residues long. The V gene lost 0 bases and the J gene lost 3 bases, with 5 bases spanning the gap. CDR3 nucleotides: TGCAGTGCTAGAGAAGTGGCTAATGAAAAACTGTTTTTT. Its protein product is CSAREVANEKLFF.

The gene calls are TRBV6-1 and TRBJ2-5, with D perhaps given as TRBD1 or TRBD2 (7 bases each). Germline V gives CDR1 MNHNS, CDR2 SASEGT. The germline V and J ends were trimmed by 11 bases and 11 bases, with 24 bases remaining between them. This CDR3 contains 13 residues. CDR3 sequence reads: CASGLRGDYEQYF. The CDR3 nucleotides are TGTGCCTCCGGCCTCAGGGGGGACTATGAGCAGTACTTC.